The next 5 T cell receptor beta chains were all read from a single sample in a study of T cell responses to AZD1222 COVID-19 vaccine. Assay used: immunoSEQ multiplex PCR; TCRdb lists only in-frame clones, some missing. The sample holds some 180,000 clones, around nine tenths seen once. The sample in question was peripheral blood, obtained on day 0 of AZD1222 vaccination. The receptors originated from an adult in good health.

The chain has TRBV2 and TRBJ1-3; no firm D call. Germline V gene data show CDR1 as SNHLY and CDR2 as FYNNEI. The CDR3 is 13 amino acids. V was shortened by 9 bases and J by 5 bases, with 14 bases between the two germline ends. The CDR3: CASGLSPRNTIYF. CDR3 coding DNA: TGTGCCAGTGGGTTGTCTCCTAGAAACACCATATATTTT.

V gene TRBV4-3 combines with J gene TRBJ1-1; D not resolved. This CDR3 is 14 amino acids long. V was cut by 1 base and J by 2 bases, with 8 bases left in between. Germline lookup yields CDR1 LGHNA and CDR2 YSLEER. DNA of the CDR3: TGCGCCAGCAGCCAAGGGCCTTCCAACACTGAAGCTTTCTTT. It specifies CASSQGPSNTEAFF.

CDR3 DNA sequence: TGTGCCAGCAGCCAACCCCACGGGTCAACTAATGAAAAACTGTTTTTT. Amino acid sequence: CASSQPHGSTNEKLFF. The chain has TRBV4-2 and TRBJ1-4, with unresolved D. CDR1 is LGHNA, CDR2 YNFKEQ, per germline. The V end lost 2 bases, the J end lost 0 bases, and 10 bases lay between the germline ends. The CDR3 runs to 16 residues.

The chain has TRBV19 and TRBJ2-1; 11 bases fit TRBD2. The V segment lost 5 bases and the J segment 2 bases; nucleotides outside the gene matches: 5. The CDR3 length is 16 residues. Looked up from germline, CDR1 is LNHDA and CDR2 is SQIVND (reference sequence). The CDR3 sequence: CASSVGLAGPYNEQFF. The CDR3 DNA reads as TGTGCCAGTAGTGTCGGACTAGCGGGTCCCTACAATGAGCAGTTCTTC.

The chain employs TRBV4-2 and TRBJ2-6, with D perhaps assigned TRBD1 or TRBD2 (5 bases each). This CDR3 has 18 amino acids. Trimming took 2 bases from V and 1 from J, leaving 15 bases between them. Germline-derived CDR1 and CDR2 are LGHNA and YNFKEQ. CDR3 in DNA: TGTGCCAGCAGCCAACCCGGGACCGATTCATCTGGGGCCAACGTCCTGACTTTC. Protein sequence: CASSQPGTDSSGANVLTF.